The TCR beta chain under discussion was sequenced for a study of shared clonotypes between healthy human individuals. Across the study: Researchers assigned three CD4 naive, three CD4 memory, two CD8 naive and one CD8 memory plate to each donor. Points from the study as a whole: Across subsets, estimated richness was generally greater for naive than for memory populations.

The germline V and J ends were trimmed by 2 bases and 2 bases, with 8 bases remaining between them. The length of the CDR3 is 14 residues. Germline V CDR1 and CDR2: MDHEN, SYDVKM. Methods used by the authors: Sequence data from immunoSEQ were junction-only and lacked quality scores; consequently, filtering differed. Profiling relied on immunoSEQ multiplex PCR, and the TCRdb table lists in-frame clones only, not all of them. V, J and clone size reflect that table, while D and trimming were determined from the DNA. Here the sample spans some 2.3 million clones, more than 85% being singletons. Into CD45RA+ naive and CD45RA-negative memory subsets, the CD4+ cells were split. With regard to this clone: Its antigen is not known. In the same sample, other DNA sequences code for this CDR3.

The chain combines TRBV28 with TRBJ2-3; unclear D gene. The sequenced sample was naive CD4+ T cells from PBMCs. Subset given: CD45RA+ positively selected. This TCR was recovered from a man aged 18 to 30 in good health. Some clones in this sample may be carry-over from other donors' samples. The chain's CDR3 is CASSLRGVTDTQYF. CDR3 sequence (DNA): TGTGCCAGCAGTTTACGAGGCGTCACAGATACGCAGTATTTT.